Shown below are 29 T cell receptor beta chains from a single sample sequenced in a study of blood T cells in healthy people across ages. For the second PCR, which ran for roughly 7 to 11 cycles, a sample-barcoded 5' primer and a J-beta primer mix were used. TCRdb independently ran MiXCR on the 5' RACE reads; one entry per CDR3 protein. Among hundreds of thousands of distinct CDR3 sequences listed, less than 25% were seen once. These data were also filed under a second study, of T cells of mothers and their children.

Sample: blood. The receptors come from a boy aged 5-17 years in good health.

This clonotype was seen a handful of times. The rearrangement joins TRBV11-1 to TRBJ2-5, with D maybe TRBD2 (5 bases). V lost 1 base and J lost 5, with 11 bases in between. CDR1 and CDR2 from the germline V gene are SGHAT and FQDESV (reference sequence). The CDR3 has 14 amino acids. The CDR3, as DNA: TGTGCCAGCAGCTTAGGCCTCTGGGAGGAGACCCAGTACTTC. Its translation: CASSLGLWEETQYF.

The chain is built from TRBV11-2 and TRBJ2-6; 10 nucleotides agree with TRBD2. Germline V CDR1 and CDR2: SGHAT, FQNNGV. CDR3 length equals 21 residues. V gave up 5 bases and J gave up 2 bases; unmatched junction bases: 18. The CDR3 sequence: CASSRPASGRAGSPGANVLTF. CDR3 in DNA: TGTGCCAGCAGCCGTCCTGCAAGCGGGAGGGCCGGGAGCCCTGGGGCCAACGTCCTGACTTTC.

The rearrangement links TRBV6-5 to TRBJ1-1; D not resolved. Germline CDR1 and CDR2: MNHEY and SVGAGI. Between the trimmed V and J ends, which lost 7 bases and 1 base, there was a span of 16 bases. The CDR3 loop spans 15 amino acids. The CDR3, as DNA: TGTGCCAGCACGACGTCCCCGGGGAGGAACACTGAAGCTTTCTTT. This translates into CASTTSPGRNTEAFF.

The J gene is TRBJ2-5, the V gene TRBV7-9; 16 bases match TRBD2. CDR1 and CDR2 from the germline V gene are SEHNR and FQNEAQ (reference sequence). This CDR3 is built from 17 residues. The junction had 4 bases not matched to a gene; V was cut back by 5 bases and J by 1 base. The CDR3 sequence: CASSPGLAGGSQETQYF. CDR3 DNA sequence: TGTGCCAGCAGCCCGGGACTAGCGGGAGGGTCCCAAGAGACCCAGTACTTC.

This clonotype was detected a few times. This rearrangement joins TRBV7-2 to TRBJ1-1, with TRBD1 identical over 7 bases. This CDR3 has 13 residues. Germline V CDR1 and CDR2: SGHTA, FQGNSA. Trimming cost V 4 bases and J 5 bases; bases outside gene matches: 4. CDR3 residues: CASSSDRVTEAFF. The CDR3 region has the DNA TGTGCCAGCAGCTCTGACAGGGTGACTGAAGCTTTCTTT.

This clonotype was counted between two and nine times. This sequence joins TRBV20-1 and TRBJ2-7, with a weak D call TRBD1 (6 bases). Germline V lookup: CDR1 DFQATT, CDR2 SNEGSKA (reference sequence). Trimming pared 7 bases from V and 3 bases from J, leaving 16 bases between. This CDR3 comprises 13 residues. The chain's CDR3 is CSVGQGIIYEQYF. DNA of the CDR3: TGCAGTGTAGGCCAGGGGATAATCTACGAGCAGTACTTC.

This clonotype was counted a single time. The J gene is TRBJ2-2, the V gene TRBV5-6; D unresolved. The V end lost 5 bases, the J end lost 4 bases, and 18 bases lay between the germline ends. Germline V gene lookup returns CDR1 SGHDT and CDR2 YYEEEE. The CDR3 totals 16 residues. CDR3 in DNA: TGTGCCAGCAGACCCTTAGACTCCTCGCCCACCGGGGAGCTGTTTTTT. Its protein product is CASRPLDSSPTGELFF. Combining the CDR3 with reference TRBV5-6 and TRBJ2-2 gives the whole variable domain DAGVTQSPTHLIKTRGQQVTLRCSPKSGHDTVSWYQQALGQGPQFIFQYYEEEERQRGNFPDRFSGHQFPNYSSELNVNALLLGDSALYLCASRPLDSSPTGELFFGEGSRLTVL.

This clonotype came up a few times. The V gene is TRBV10-3, the J gene TRBJ2-5; D is unclear. The CDR3 runs to 13 residues. Trimming removed 1 base from V and 2 bases from J, with 5 bases in between. The germline V gene encodes CDR1 ENHRY and CDR2 SYGVKD. CDR3 DNA sequence: TGTGCCATCAGTGAGTTCCTACAAGAGACCCAGTACTTC. It yields the protein CAISEFLQETQYF.

This clonotype was counted between two and nine times. The chain has TRBV13 and TRBJ2-1; 13 bases agree with TRBD2. The CDR3 consists of 15 residues. V shed 5 bases, J shed 10 bases, and the junction held 8 bases outside the gene matches. Per germline, CDR1 PRHDT and CDR2 FYEKMQ (reference sequence). The CDR3 DNA sequence: TGTGCCAGCAGCCCCACTAGCGGGAGGGCCGAGGAGCAGTTCTTC. This gives the protein CASSPTSGRAEEQFF.

Only a few counts were recorded for this clonotype. This sequence joins TRBV19 and TRBJ2-2; no clear D gene. Germline CDR1 reads LNHDA; CDR2 reads SQIVND (reference sequence). The CDR3 extends over 16 amino acids. Trimming left V 3 bases short and J 1 base short, with 12 bases between. CDR3 nucleotide sequence: TGTGCCAGTAGTATTATAGCCAGCAGGAACACCGGGGAGCTGTTTTTT. Protein sequence: CASSIIASRNTGELFF.

This chain links TRBV6-1 with TRBJ2-1, with TRBD2 as a possible D gene (5 bases). Germline CDR1 MNHNS, CDR2 SASEGT. CDR3 length equals 14 residues. V lost 3 bases to trimming and J lost 8 bases, with 14 bases between them. CDR3: CASSDPSERHEQFF. The CDR3 bases are TGTGCCAGCAGTGACCCGTCCGAGCGGCATGAGCAGTTCTTC.

This clonotype was seen a handful of times. The chain combines TRBV12-3 or TRBV12-4 with TRBJ2-1; TRBD1 agrees at 9 bases. This CDR3 has 15 residues. V was pared by 6 bases and J by 3 bases, with 6 bases of the junction left unmatched. The CDR3 bases are TGTGCCAGCAGGGATGGACAGGGGTTCTACAATGAGCAGTTCTTC. Its translation is CASRDGQGFYNEQFF.

This clonotype was recorded a few times. This rearrangement joins TRBV7-9 to TRBJ2-7, with 10 bases matching TRBD1. This CDR3 has 17 residues. The trim removed 5 bases at V and 0 bases at J, leaving 10 bases unmatched. Germline CDR1 and CDR2: SEHNR and FQNEAQ (reference sequence). CDR3 DNA: TGTGCCAGCAGCGATCCTCCTGACAGGGGGCACTCCTACGAGCAGTACTTC. Encoded protein: CASSDPPDRGHSYEQYF. The full variable domain, completed using reference TRBV7-9 and TRBJ2-7, is DTGVSQNPRHKITKRGQNVTFRCDPISEHNRLYWYRQTLGQGPEFLTYFQNEAQLEKSRLLSDRFSAERPKGSFSTLEIQRTEQGDSAMYLCASSDPPDRGHSYEQYFGPGTRLTVT.

In this sample, this clonotype turned up a few times. The gene calls are TRBV6-1 and TRBJ2-1; TRBD2 is a possible D gene (6 bases). Trimming removed 3 bases from V and 2 bases from J, with 11 bases in between. The CDR3 runs to 15 residues. CDR1 is MNHNS and CDR2 is SASEGT in the germline V gene. CDR3 loop: CASSEFERAYNEQFF. In DNA, the CDR3 is TGTGCCAGCAGTGAGTTCGAGCGGGCCTACAATGAGCAGTTCTTC.

This clonotype was picked up many times. This chain connects TRBV7-6 to TRBJ1-2, with 10 nucleotides matching TRBD1. Looked up from germline, CDR1 is SGHVS and CDR2 is FNYEAQ. The CDR3 totals 16 residues. V lost 1 base and J lost 3; bases outside the gene matches: 5. The CDR3 bases are TGTGCCAGCAGCTTAGACCCCGGGACAGGGGACTATGGCTACACCTTC. It translates to CASSLDPGTGDYGYTF.

This rearrangement joins TRBV5-4 to TRBJ1-1; D gene unclear. Germline V lookup: CDR1 SGHNT, CDR2 YYREEE (reference sequence). The CDR3 runs to 14 residues. Trimming pared 0 bases from V and 0 bases from J, leaving 6 bases between. This CDR3 reads CASSLDGVNTEAFF. The CDR3 bases are TGTGCCAGCAGCTTGGACGGGGTGAACACTGAAGCTTTCTTT.

The rearrangement uses TRBV21-1 and TRBJ1-3; the table names TRBD1, a call not compared with the DNA. TRBV21-1 is reported as a pseudogene. The CDR3 is 13 amino acids. Here the CDR3 reads CVSSGETGNTIYF. CDR3 DNA sequence: TGTGTCAGCTCGGGGGAAACTGGAAACACCATATATTTT.

The chain has TRBV6-6 and TRBJ2-1; D possibly corresponds to TRBD1 (6 bases). The J call may be in error: the DNA end matches TRBJ2-5 better. The CDR3 is 14 residues long. The germline gives CDR1 MNHNY, CDR2 SVGAGI (reference sequence). CDR3 amino acids: CASTTQGFQETQYF. In DNA, the CDR3 is TGTGCCAGCACTACACAGGGATTTCAAGAGACCCAGTACTTC.

The V call is TRBV29-1, the J call TRBJ2-1; 8 bases match TRBD1. This CDR3 has 13 amino acids. V gave up 7 bases and J gave up 7 bases; unmatched junction bases: 9. Germline CDR1 reads SQVTM; CDR2 reads ANQGSEA. CDR3 loop: CSGEDRVGNEQFF. CDR3 in DNA: TGCAGCGGAGAGGACAGGGTGGGAAATGAGCAGTTCTTC.

CDR3 residues: CAISDRGPEQYF. In DNA form, the CDR3 reads TGTGCCATCTCTGACAGGGGCCCCGAGCAGTACTTC. The genes are TRBV10-3 and TRBJ2-7; 8 bases match TRBD1. V was clipped by 8 bases and J by 6 bases; unmatched bases: 6. This CDR3 comprises 12 residues. Germline CDR1 and CDR2: ENHRY and SYGVKD.

The gene calls are TRBV28 and TRBJ2-1, with unresolved D. Germline CDR1 reads MDHEN; CDR2 reads SYDVKM. The V end lost 6 bases, the J end lost 3 bases, and 12 bases lay between the germline ends. The CDR3 totals 14 residues. The CDR3 nucleotides are TGTGCCAGCAGACCCCGGCTGGTCTACAATGAGCAGTTCTTC. Its translation is CASRPRLVYNEQFF.

The table lists this clonotype with a count of one. This chain uses TRBV5-4 with TRBJ2-3; D possibly corresponds to TRBD2 (7 bases). The CDR3 totals 15 residues. In germline, CDR1 is SGHNT, CDR2 YYREEE (reference sequence). Between the trimmed V and J ends, which lost 1 base and 5 bases, there was a span of 14 bases. DNA of the CDR3: TGTGCCAGCAGCTTGTATGGGGGGGCCATAGATACGCAGTATTTT. Protein: CASSLYGGAIDTQYF.

At least ten counts were recorded for this clonotype. The chain is built from TRBV3-1 and TRBJ1-1; no clear D gene. The V gene's germline CDR1 is LGHDT and CDR2 YNNKEL (reference sequence). This CDR3 has 13 residues. V was shortened by 0 bases and J by 4 bases, with 6 bases between the two germline ends. Here the CDR3 DNA reads TGTGCCAGCAGCCAAGAGCTCGGCACTGAAGCTTTCTTT. Residues: CASSQELGTEAFF.

The rearrangement links TRBV20-1 to TRBJ2-7, with TRBD2 identical over 8 bases. The germline gives CDR1 DFQATT, CDR2 SNEGSKA (reference sequence). CDR3 length: 16 residues. With 5 bases clipped from V and 1 base from J, the junction kept 13 bases outside the gene matches. The CDR3 sequence is CSAGGGSGMKSYEQYF. As DNA, the CDR3 is TGCAGTGCTGGGGGGGGTAGCGGGATGAAATCCTACGAGCAGTACTTC.

The J gene is TRBJ2-7, the V gene TRBV28, with 10 bases fitting TRBD1. Per the germline V gene, CDR1 is MDHEN and CDR2 is SYDVKM. Germline trimming cut 6 bases from V and 6 bases from J; bases unmatched to any gene: 8. The CDR3 is 14 amino acids. In nucleotides, the CDR3 is TGTGCCAGCAGCACCGGGACAGGGGTAGGCGAGCAGTACTTC. This gives the protein CASSTGTGVGEQYF.

The rearrangement uses TRBV29-1 and TRBJ2-7; 8 positions match TRBD2. The junction had 6 bases not matched to a gene; V was cut back by 1 base and J by 4 bases. CDR3 length equals 14 residues. Germline-derived CDR1 and CDR2 are SQVTM and ANQGSEA. The CDR3, as DNA: TGCAGCGTTGAAGTAGCTAGCGGGTTTTACGAGCAGTACTTC. The encoded protein is CSVEVASGFYEQYF.

The chain uses TRBV7-2 and TRBJ1-3, with D hard to call. The V end was cut by 3 bases, the J end by 0 bases, with 9 bases between. The germline V gene encodes CDR1 SGHTA and CDR2 FQGNSA. CDR3 length equals 15 residues. The CDR3 loop is CASSFSSISGNTIYF. CDR3 bases: TGTGCCAGCAGCTTTAGTAGCATCTCTGGAAACACCATATATTTT. Supplemented by reference TRBV7-2 and TRBJ1-3, the full variable domain reads GAGVSQSPSNKVTEKGKDVELRCDPISGHTALYWYRQSLGQGLEFLIYFQGNSAPDKSGLPSDRFSAERTGGSVSTLTIQRTQQEDSAVYLCASSFSSISGNTIYFGEGSWLTVV.

The chain uses TRBV7-3 and TRBJ2-7; D call uncertain. This CDR3 contains 13 residues. CDR1 and CDR2 (germline): SGHTA, FQGTGA. The V end was cut by 3 bases, the J end by 2 bases, with 8 bases between. The CDR3: CASSFSPAYEQYF. CDR3 DNA: TGTGCCAGCAGCTTTTCCCCCGCCTACGAGCAGTACTTC. The variable domain in full, with the rest retrieved from reference TRBV7-3 and TRBJ2-7, is GAGVSQTPSNKVTEKGKYVELRCDPISGHTALYWYRQSLGQGPEFLIYFQGTGAADDSGLPNDRFFAVRPEGSVSTLKIQRTERGDSAVYLCASSFSPAYEQYFGPGTRLTVT.

The V and J genes are TRBV28 and TRBJ1-5, with 7 bases that match TRBD1. Germline V gives CDR1 MDHEN, CDR2 SYDVKM. The ends lost 10 bases at V and 0 bases at J; junction bases unmatched: 9. The CDR3 has 15 amino acids. The CDR3 nucleotides are TGTGCCATCCAGGGGACAGTATATAGCAATCAGCCCCAGCATTTT. This gives the protein CAIQGTVYSNQPQHF.